Here is one T cell receptor beta chain with its context. The CDR3 loop spans 17 amino acids. The V end was cut by 0 bases, the J end by 0 bases, with 12 bases between. The germline V gene has CDR1 SGHNT and CDR2 YENEEA. Repertoires were generated with immunoSEQ multiplex PCR, while TCRdb's copy carries only in-frame clones and drops some. The sample holds around 2,100,000 clones, 85% to 95% seen once. This entry comes from a study of shared clonotypes between healthy human individuals. Cells designated naive CD8 were CD45RO-negative and were positively selected for CCR7, with terminally differentiated effector memory CD45RA+ cells excluded.

The sequenced material came from naive CD8+ T cells sorted from blood. This sequence was found in a man younger than 35 in good health. This chain joins TRBV11-3 and TRBJ1-3; D unresolved. The CDR3 sequence: CASSLDHGIPSGNTIYF. The CDR3 nucleotides read TGTGCCAGCAGCTTAGATCATGGGATCCCCTCTGGAAACACCATATATTTT.